This T cell receptor beta chain is from a study of T cell repertoires in cytomegalovirus infection. Study summary: Indications came from public TCR beta signatures; they pointed to CMV infection and to a matching HLA type.

This clonotype has at least ten counts. TCRdb ran MiXCR on the reads and lists one entry per CDR3 protein. The data contain around 190,000 distinct CDR3 sequences, 13% to 15% of them seen just once; the ten biggest clones take up over 25%. After removal of 5 bases from V and 4 bases from J, the junction contained 7 bases not matched to a gene. CDR1 is SEHNR, CDR2 FQNEAQ, per germline (reference sequence). The CDR3 runs 14 residues. The sequencing input was PBMCs. This receptor was obtained from a human donor in good health (CMV status not recorded). Some clones in this sample may be carry-over from other donors' samples. The chain employs TRBV7-9 and TRBJ1-1; 7 bases are shared with TRBD1. CDR3 loop: CASSRTGDSTEAFF. Written as DNA, the CDR3 is TGTGCCAGCAGCCGCACAGGGGACAGCACTGAAGCTTTCTTT.